These T cell receptor beta chains were read from a single sample in a study of shared clonotypes between healthy human individuals. Only in-frame clones appear in the TCRdb table, and some are missing; sequencing was by immunoSEQ multiplex PCR. The sample yields 2 million to 2.5 million clones, 90% to 97% seen once. The source material was naive CD4+ T cells sorted from blood. These receptors were collected from a young man in good health. The CDR3 runs from the conserved cysteine through the conserved F or W. A D gene is named only where the DNA matches it firmly. Clone sizes are given selectively: once, few, many, or a class where the clone is expanded.

D: NA
length: 14
J: TRBJ1-5
V: TRBV30
size: few
DNA: TGTGCCTGGAGATCAGGGTTCGGGAATCAGCCCCAGCATTTT
CDR3: CAWRSGFGNQPQHF

D: NA
length: 13
J: TRBJ1-2
V: TRBV7-8
size: NA
DNA: TGTGCCAGCAGCTCAGGGCCAGAAACTGGCTACACCTTC
CDR3: CASSSGPETGYTF

D: TRBD1
length: 14
J: TRBJ1-1
V: TRBV5-1
size: NA
DNA: TGCGCCAGCAGGGTTGGGTACAGGGGCTGGGAAGCTTTCTTT
CDR3: CASRVGYRGWEAFF

D: NA
length: 13
J: TRBJ2-7
V: TRBV11-3
size: NA
DNA: TGTGCCAGCAGCCCCTTTTCCTCCCACGAGCAGTACTTC
CDR3: CASSPFSSHEQYF

D: NA
length: 15
J: TRBJ1-3
V: TRBV2
size: NA
DNA: TGTGCCAGCAGTGAAGATGGGGCGCTGGGAAACACCATATATTTT
CDR3: CASSEDGALGNTIYF

D: TRBD2
length: 14
J: TRBJ2-7
V: TRBV7-9
size: NA
DNA: TGTGCCAGCAGCTTCGGACTAGCGGGGCTCGAGCAGTACTTC
CDR3: CASSFGLAGLEQYF

D: TRBD1
length: 16
J: TRBJ1-2
V: TRBV18
size: NA
DNA: TGTGCCAGCTCCCGCGATTGGGACAGCAAACCCTATGGCTACACCTTC
CDR3: CASSRDWDSKPYGYTF

D: TRBD1
length: 13
J: TRBJ2-2
V: TRBV29-1
size: NA
DNA: TGCAGCGTTGAACAGGGGGACACCGGGGAGCTGTTTTTT
CDR3: CSVEQGDTGELFF

D: NA
length: 15
J: TRBJ1-1
V: TRBV2
size: NA
DNA: TGTGCCAGCAAGGGGGGAGCACCTCTGAACACTGAAGCTTTCTTT
CDR3: CASKGGAPLNTEAFF

D: TRBD1
length: 15
J: TRBJ1-1
V: TRBV9
size: NA
DNA: TGTGCCAGCAGCTATACAGGGGGCGCGAACACTGAAGCTTTCTTT
CDR3: CASSYTGGANTEAFF

D: NA
length: 16
J: TRBJ2-4
V: TRBV6-1
size: NA
DNA: TGTGCCAGCAGTGAATTGGGGGCTCTAGCCAAAAACATTCAGTACTTC
CDR3: CASSELGALAKNIQYF

D: NA
length: 13
J: TRBJ2-7
V: TRBV6-4
size: NA
DNA: TGTGCCAGCGTCAGACAATTTCACTACGAGCAGTACTTC
CDR3: CASVRQFHYEQYF

D: NA
length: 14
J: TRBJ1-5
V: TRBV10-3
size: NA
DNA: TGTGCCACCCAGATGGGGGAGAGCAATCAGCCCCAGCATTTT
CDR3: CATQMGESNQPQHF

D: NA
length: 13
J: TRBJ1-1
V: TRBV2
size: NA
DNA: TGTGCCAGCAATACCCTCTGGGACACTGAAGCTTTCTTT
CDR3: CASNTLWDTEAFF

D: NA
length: 15
J: TRBJ1-2
V: TRBV30
size: once
DNA: TGTGCCTGGAGCCCTAGCTCGGCGGGGAAATATGGCTACACCTTC
CDR3: CAWSPSSAGKYGYTF

D: NA
length: 15
J: TRBJ1-5
V: TRBV5-6
size: NA
DNA: TGTGCCAGCAGCTTCCACACCCACACCAATCAGCCCCAGCATTTT
CDR3: CASSFHTHTNQPQHF

D: NA
length: 16
J: TRBJ1-6
V: TRBV5-6
size: NA
DNA: TGTGCCAGCAGCTTGGCAGGGGTCGTCGGTAATTCACCCCTCCACTTT
CDR3: CASSLAGVVGNSPLHF

D: NA
length: 17
J: TRBJ1-5
V: TRBV6-1
size: NA
DNA: TGTGCCAGCAGTGACGCTCGGGATGGCAGGCCAGGGAAGCCCCAGCATTTT
CDR3: CASSDARDGRPGKPQHF

D: NA
length: 14
J: TRBJ1-2
V: TRBV10-3
size: NA
DNA: TGTGCCATCAGTGAAGAGGGGAAGGGCTATGGCTACACCTTC
CDR3: CAISEEGKGYGYTF

D: NA
length: 14
J: TRBJ1-3
V: TRBV28
size: NA
DNA: TGTGCCAGCAGTCAAGGGTACCCCGGAAACACCATATATTTT
CDR3: CASSQGYPGNTIYF

D: TRBD1
length: 15
J: TRBJ1-2
V: TRBV6-5
size: once
DNA: TGTGCCAGCAGTACTGGGACAGGGGGCGCCTATGGCTACACCTTC
CDR3: CASSTGTGGAYGYTF

D: NA
length: 15
J: TRBJ1-1
V: TRBV19
size: NA
DNA: TGTGCCAGTAGTATGTCCCGGTTATCGAACACTGAAGCTTTCTTT
CDR3: CASSMSRLSNTEAFF

D: NA
length: 14
J: TRBJ2-3
V: TRBV16
size: NA
DNA: TGTGCCAGCAGCCGGGGACGTAGCACAGATACGCAGTATTTT
CDR3: CASSRGRSTDTQYF

D: NA
length: 15
J: TRBJ1-2
V: TRBV9
size: NA
DNA: TGTGCCAGCAGCGCCCCTGTAATTGGCAACTATGGCTACACCTTC
CDR3: CASSAPVIGNYGYTF

D: NA
length: 18
J: TRBJ1-6
V: TRBV14
size: NA
DNA: TGTGCCAGCAGCCAAGTCTTTGGGGACCTCTCCTATAATTCACCCCTCCACTTT
CDR3: CASSQVFGDLSYNSPLHF

D: NA
length: 13
J: TRBJ2-3
V: TRBV10-3
size: NA
DNA: TGTGCCACCGAACCTCACGGTGCAGATACGCAGTATTTT
CDR3: CATEPHGADTQYF

D: NA
length: 15
J: TRBJ2-3
V: TRBV27
size: NA
DNA: TGTGCCAGCAGTTCCCACATTCGCCTCGCAGATACGCAGTATTTT
CDR3: CASSSHIRLADTQYF

D: NA
length: 15
J: TRBJ2-7
V: TRBV25-1
size: NA
DNA: TGTGCCAGCAGTGCCGCAACAACCGGGGATTACGAGCAGTACTTC
CDR3: CASSAATTGDYEQYF

D: TRBD1
length: 13
J: TRBJ2-7
V: TRBV9
size: NA
DNA: TGTGCCAGCAGCGTGACAGGGGGATACGAGCAGTACTTC
CDR3: CASSVTGGYEQYF

D: NA
length: 16
J: TRBJ1-5
V: TRBV7-2
size: NA
DNA: TGTGCCAGCAGCCCGTCGGTAGGGGGAAGGAATCAGCCCCAGCATTTT
CDR3: CASSPSVGGRNQPQHF

D: NA
length: 14
J: TRBJ2-7
V: TRBV10-2
size: NA
DNA: TGCGCCAGCATGCAGTTTGGGGGAGCGCACGAGCAGTACTTC
CDR3: CASMQFGGAHEQYF

D: NA
length: 17
J: TRBJ1-5
V: TRBV28
size: NA
DNA: TGTGCCAGCAGTTTTCGTGGAGCGAGCACTAGCAATCAGCCCCAGCATTTT
CDR3: CASSFRGASTSNQPQHF

D: TRBD1
length: 16
J: TRBJ2-3
V: TRBV15
size: NA
DNA: TGTGCCACCAGCAGAGGCTTGGACAGGTCGATCGATACGCAGTATTTT
CDR3: CATSRGLDRSIDTQYF

D: NA
length: 12
J: TRBJ1-2
V: TRBV19
size: NA
DNA: TGTGCCAGTGGAAGCGGCAGCTATGGCTACACCTTC
CDR3: CASGSGSYGYTF

D: NA
length: 15
J: TRBJ1-2
V: TRBV10-3
size: NA
DNA: TGTGCCATCAGTGACCCCCTTCTGACCAACTATGGCTACACCTTC
CDR3: CAISDPLLTNYGYTF

D: NA
length: 15
J: TRBJ1-1
V: TRBV7-8
size: NA
DNA: TGTGCCAGCAGCTTAATATGGTCCGGGAACACTGAAGCTTTCTTT
CDR3: CASSLIWSGNTEAFF

D: NA
length: 13
J: TRBJ2-7
V: TRBV19
size: NA
DNA: TGTGCCAGTAGTATCGGAACAGCATACGAGCAGTACTTC
CDR3: CASSIGTAYEQYF

D: TRBD2
length: 15
J: TRBJ2-1
V: TRBV5-1
size: NA
DNA: TGCGCCAGCAGCGGGGCGGTAGCGGGGCACAATGAGCAGTTCTTC
CDR3: CASSGAVAGHNEQFF

D: TRBD1
length: 15
J: TRBJ2-7
V: TRBV10-3
size: NA
DNA: TGTGCCATCAAGAGGGAAGGACAGGGGCCCTACGAGCAGTACTTC
CDR3: CAIKREGQGPYEQYF

D: NA
length: 13
J: TRBJ1-2
V: TRBV6-5
size: NA
DNA: TGTGCCAGCAGACCCGGACCGAGCTATGGCTACACCTTC
CDR3: CASRPGPSYGYTF

D: TRBD2
length: 15
J: TRBJ2-3
V: TRBV2
size: NA
DNA: TGTGCCAGCACCGGACTAGCGGGAGTTGTAGATACGCAGTATTTT
CDR3: CASTGLAGVVDTQYF

D: NA
length: 14
J: TRBJ2-7
V: TRBV30
size: NA
DNA: TGTGCCTGGGGCCGGGCTCCAGCCTCCTACGAGCAGTACTTC
CDR3: CAWGRAPASYEQYF

D: TRBD1
length: 15
J: TRBJ1-3
V: TRBV6-6
size: NA
DNA: TGTGCCAGCAGCCCCGACAGGGTAACTGGAAACACCATATATTTT
CDR3: CASSPDRVTGNTIYF

D: TRBD1
length: 13
J: TRBJ1-3
V: TRBV10-3
size: NA
DNA: TGTGCCACCAGACAGGGACTAGCAAACACCATATATTTT
CDR3: CATRQGLANTIYF

D: NA
length: 18
J: TRBJ1-3
V: TRBV11-2
size: NA
DNA: TGTGCCAGCAGCTCGCGGGCCCTTTTGCTATTCTCTGGAAACACCATATATTTT
CDR3: CASSSRALLLFSGNTIYF

D: NA
length: 18
J: TRBJ2-6
V: TRBV2
size: NA
DNA: TGTGCCAGGCCGAAAAACGTACAGGGAGGGTCTGGGGCCAACGTCCTGACTTTC
CDR3: CARPKNVQGGSGANVLTF

D: NA
length: 12
J: TRBJ2-3
V: TRBV29-1
size: NA
DNA: TGCAGCGTTGAAAAGGGCACAGATACGCAGTATTTT
CDR3: CSVEKGTDTQYF

D: NA
length: 12
J: TRBJ1-1
V: TRBV30
size: NA
DNA: TGTGCCTGGAGCTCCCTCGCTGGGGTAGGTTTCTTT
CDR3: CAWSSLAGVGFF

D: NA
length: 11
J: TRBJ2-5
V: TRBV7-2
size: NA
DNA: TGTGCCAGCGACAGACAAGAGACCCAGTACTTC
CDR3: CASDRQETQYF

D: TRBD1
length: 16
J: TRBJ2-7
V: TRBV5-6
size: NA
DNA: TGTGCCAGCAGCTTGTATGTACGGGACAGTTCCTACGAGCAGTACTTC
CDR3: CASSLYVRDSSYEQYF

D: NA
length: 15
J: TRBJ2-3
V: TRBV18
size: NA
DNA: TGTGCCAGCTCACCAGAAAATACCGGCACAGATACGCAGTATTTT
CDR3: CASSPENTGTDTQYF

D: NA
length: 12
J: TRBJ1-2
V: TRBV30
size: once
DNA: TGTGCCTGGAGTGTAGAATACTATGGCTACACCTTC
CDR3: CAWSVEYYGYTF

D: TRBD2
length: 17
J: TRBJ2-1
V: TRBV5-1
size: NA
DNA: TGCGCCAGCAGCTCGGGACTAGCGGGAGTTATCTACAATGAGCAGTTCTTC
CDR3: CASSSGLAGVIYNEQFF

D: NA
length: 12
J: TRBJ2-3
V: TRBV6-5
size: NA
DNA: TGTGCCAGCAGTTACGGCGGGATCACGCAGTATTTT
CDR3: CASSYGGITQYF

D: NA
length: 14
J: TRBJ1-2
V: TRBV5-1
size: NA
DNA: TGCGCCAGCAGCTTGGCCCCCGGGGGCAGTGGCTACACCTTC
CDR3: CASSLAPGGSGYTF

D: NA
length: 14
J: TRBJ1-2
V: TRBV6-1
size: few
DNA: TGTGCCAGCAGGGCAGGGGAGGGCAACTATGGCTACACCTTC
CDR3: CASRAGEGNYGYTF

D: TRBD2
length: 16
J: TRBJ2-1
V: TRBV5-4
size: NA
DNA: TGTGCCAGCAGCCCCCTTGGTTGGGGGAGGGCCGATGAGCAGTTCTTC
CDR3: CASSPLGWGRADEQFF